This T cell receptor beta chain was found in a study of cytomegalovirus exposure and HLA in healthy donors. Regarding the study as a whole: Cytomegalovirus-associated status was assigned to about 160 TCR beta chains. Researchers reported in a later analysis that a missense DCLRE1C variant was tied to TCR beta V- and J-gene trimming. Reports showed the classifier diagnosing cytomegalovirus status with high specificity and sensitivity. Exclusion applied to some V segments, including TRBV6-2 and TRBV6-3, as they were indistinguishable.

The PCR made use of 60 Vbeta and 13 Jbeta primers. Libraries were prepared by immunoSEQ multiplex PCR; TCRdb keeps only in-frame clonotypes and omits some of them. The repertoire has about 160,000 clones, approximately 86% of them found once; the top ten carry about 2.1%. After removal of 6 bases from V and 2 bases from J, the junction contained 4 bases not matched to a gene. This CDR3 is 15 amino acids long. Germline loops: CDR1 MNHNS, CDR2 SASEGT. Notes on this clone: Antigen unknown.

The TCR comes from a woman aged 18-30 years in good health and CMV-seronegative. The V gene is TRBV6-1, the J gene TRBJ2-3; TRBD1 aligns across 11 bases. The sample comprised PBMCs. The CDR3 protein is CASRRGQGVTDTQYF. The CDR3 DNA is TGTGCCAGCAGGAGGGGACAGGGGGTCACAGATACGCAGTATTTT.